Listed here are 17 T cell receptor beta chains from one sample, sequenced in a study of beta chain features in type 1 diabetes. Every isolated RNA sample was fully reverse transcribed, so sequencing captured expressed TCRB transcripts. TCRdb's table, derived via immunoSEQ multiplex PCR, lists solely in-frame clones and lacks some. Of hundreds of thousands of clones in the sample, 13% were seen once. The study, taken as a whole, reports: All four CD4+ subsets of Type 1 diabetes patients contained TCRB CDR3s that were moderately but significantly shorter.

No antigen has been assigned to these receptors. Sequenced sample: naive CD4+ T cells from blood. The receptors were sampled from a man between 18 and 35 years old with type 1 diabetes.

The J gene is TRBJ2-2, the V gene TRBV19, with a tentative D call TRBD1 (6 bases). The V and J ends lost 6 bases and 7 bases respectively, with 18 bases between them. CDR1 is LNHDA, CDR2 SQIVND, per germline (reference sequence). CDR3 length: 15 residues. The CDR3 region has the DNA TGTGCCAGTAGCCAGGGGCTCGTTAATATCGGGGAGCTGTTTTTT. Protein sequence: CASSQGLVNIGELFF. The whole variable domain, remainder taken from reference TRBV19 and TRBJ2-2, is DGGITQSPKYLFRKEGQNVTLSCEQNLNHDAMYWYRQDPGQGLRLIYYSQIVNDFQKGDIAEGYSVSREKKESFPLTVTSAQKNPTAFYLCASSQGLVNIGELFFGEGSRLTVL.

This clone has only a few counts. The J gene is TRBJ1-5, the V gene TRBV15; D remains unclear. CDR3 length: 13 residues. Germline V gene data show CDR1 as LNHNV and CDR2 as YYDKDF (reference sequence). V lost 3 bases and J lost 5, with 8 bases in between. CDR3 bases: TGTGCCACCAGCAGGGAGTTGGATCAGCCCCAGCATTTT. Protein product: CATSRELDQPQHF. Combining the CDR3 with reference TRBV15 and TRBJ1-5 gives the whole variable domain DAMVIQNPRYQVTQFGKPVTLSCSQTLNHNVMYWYQQKSSQAPKLLFHYYDKDFNNEADTPDNFQSRRPNTSFCFLDIRSPGLGDTAMYLCATSRELDQPQHFGDGTRLSIL.

CDR3 in amino acids: CASSSPAASGGNTYEQYF. The CDR3 coding sequence is TGTGCCAGCAGCTCCCCCGCGGCTAGCGGGGGGAATACCTACGAGCAGTACTTC. V and J are TRBV7-2 and TRBJ2-7; TRBD2 matches 11 bases. The CDR3 consists of 18 residues. J gave up 2 bases and V 4 bases, and 13 bases lay outside the gene matches. Germline V gene lookup returns CDR1 SGHTA and CDR2 FQGNSA.

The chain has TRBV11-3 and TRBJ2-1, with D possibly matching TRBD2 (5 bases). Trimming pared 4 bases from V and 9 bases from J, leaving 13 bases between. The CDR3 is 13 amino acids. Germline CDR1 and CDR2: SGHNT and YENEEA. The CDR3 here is CASSSSGFFEQFF. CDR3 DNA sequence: TGTGCCAGCAGCTCCTCGGGGTTTTTTGAGCAGTTCTTC.

The CDR3: CASSYSRIYNEQFF. The CDR3 DNA follows: TGTGCCAGCAGTTACTCCCGGATCTACAATGAGCAGTTCTTC. The chain joins TRBV6-6 to TRBJ2-1; D ambiguous. This CDR3 is built from 14 residues. The V end was cut by 0 bases, the J end by 3 bases, with 6 bases between. CDR1 is MNHNY and CDR2 is SVGAGI in the germline V gene (reference sequence).

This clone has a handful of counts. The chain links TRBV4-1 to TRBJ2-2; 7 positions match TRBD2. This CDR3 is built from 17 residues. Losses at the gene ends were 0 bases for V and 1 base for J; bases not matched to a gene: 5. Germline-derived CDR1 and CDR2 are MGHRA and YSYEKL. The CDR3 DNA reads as TGCGCCAGCAGCCAAGAGGGCATAGCGGGGAACACCGGGGAGCTGTTTTTT. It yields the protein CASSQEGIAGNTGELFF.

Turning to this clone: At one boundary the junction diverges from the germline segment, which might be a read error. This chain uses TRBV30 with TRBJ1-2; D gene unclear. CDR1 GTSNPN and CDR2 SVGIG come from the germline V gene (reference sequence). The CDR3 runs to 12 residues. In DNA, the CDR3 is TGTGCCTGGGGTGTAGGTCTTGTCGGCTACACCTTC. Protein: CAWGVGLVGYTF.

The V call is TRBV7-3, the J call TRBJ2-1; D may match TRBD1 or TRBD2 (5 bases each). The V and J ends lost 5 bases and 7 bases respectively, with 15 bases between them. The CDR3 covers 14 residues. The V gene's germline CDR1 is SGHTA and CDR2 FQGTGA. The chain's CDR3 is CASSPGGWGNEQFF. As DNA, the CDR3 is TGTGCCAGCAGCCCCGGTGGCTGGGGGAATGAGCAGTTCTTC.

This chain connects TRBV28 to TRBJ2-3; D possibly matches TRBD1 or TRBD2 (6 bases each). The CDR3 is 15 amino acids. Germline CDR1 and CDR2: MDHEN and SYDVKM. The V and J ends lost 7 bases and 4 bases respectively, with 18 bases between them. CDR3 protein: CASTTLGGSPDTQYF. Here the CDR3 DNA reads TGTGCCAGCACCACTCTGGGGGGCAGCCCAGATACGCAGTATTTT.

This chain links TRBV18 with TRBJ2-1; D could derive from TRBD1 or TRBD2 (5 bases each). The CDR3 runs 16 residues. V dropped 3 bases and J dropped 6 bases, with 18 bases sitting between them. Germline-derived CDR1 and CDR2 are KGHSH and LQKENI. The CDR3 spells CASSPREGLDRNEQFF. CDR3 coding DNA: TGTGCCAGCTCACCCCGAGAGGGGCTGGACCGCAATGAGCAGTTCTTC.

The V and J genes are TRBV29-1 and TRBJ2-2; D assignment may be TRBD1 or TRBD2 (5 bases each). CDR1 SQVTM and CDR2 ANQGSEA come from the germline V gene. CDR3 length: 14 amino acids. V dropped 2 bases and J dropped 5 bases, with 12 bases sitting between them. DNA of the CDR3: TGCAGCGTTGAAAGCCCCTGGGGGACCGGGGAGCTGTTTTTT. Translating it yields CSVESPWGTGELFF.

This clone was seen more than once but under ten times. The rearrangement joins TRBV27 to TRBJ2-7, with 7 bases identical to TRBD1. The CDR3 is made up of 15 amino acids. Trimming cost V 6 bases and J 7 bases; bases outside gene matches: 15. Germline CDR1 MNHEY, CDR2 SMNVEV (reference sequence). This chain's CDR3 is CASSITGTAPGEQYF. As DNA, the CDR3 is TGTGCCAGCAGCATAACTGGGACAGCTCCGGGGGAGCAGTACTTC.

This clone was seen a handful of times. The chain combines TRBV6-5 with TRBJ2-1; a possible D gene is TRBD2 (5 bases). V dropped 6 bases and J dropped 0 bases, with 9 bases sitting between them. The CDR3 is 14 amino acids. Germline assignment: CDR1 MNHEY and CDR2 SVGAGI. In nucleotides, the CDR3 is TGTGCCAGCAGCCGGGATAGCTCCTACAATGAGCAGTTCTTC. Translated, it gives CASSRDSSYNEQFF.

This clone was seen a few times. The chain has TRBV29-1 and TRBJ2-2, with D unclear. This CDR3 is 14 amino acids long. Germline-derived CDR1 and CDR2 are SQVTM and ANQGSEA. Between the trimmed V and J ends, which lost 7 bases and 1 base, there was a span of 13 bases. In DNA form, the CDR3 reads TGCAGCGGATTTTTCCTTAGGAACACCGGGGAGCTGTTTTTT. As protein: CSGFFLRNTGELFF.

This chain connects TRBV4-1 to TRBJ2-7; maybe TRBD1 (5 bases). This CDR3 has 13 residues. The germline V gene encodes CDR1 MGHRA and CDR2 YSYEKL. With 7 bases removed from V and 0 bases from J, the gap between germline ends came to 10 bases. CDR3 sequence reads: CASKEQDSYEQYF. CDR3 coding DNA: TGCGCCAGCAAAGAACAGGACTCCTACGAGCAGTACTTC.

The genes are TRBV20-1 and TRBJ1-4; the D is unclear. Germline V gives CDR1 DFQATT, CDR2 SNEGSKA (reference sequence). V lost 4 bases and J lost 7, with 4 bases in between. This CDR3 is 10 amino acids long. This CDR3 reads CSAKVEKLFF. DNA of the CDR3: TGCAGTGCTAAGGTTGAAAAACTGTTTTTT.

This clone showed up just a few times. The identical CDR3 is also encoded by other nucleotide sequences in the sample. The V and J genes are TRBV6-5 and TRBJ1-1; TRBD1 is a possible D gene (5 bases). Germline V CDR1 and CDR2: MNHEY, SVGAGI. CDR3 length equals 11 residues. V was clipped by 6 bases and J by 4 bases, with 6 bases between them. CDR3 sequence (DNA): TGTGCCAGCAGGCAGGGCACTGAAGCTTTCTTT. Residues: CASRQGTEAFF.